Below, one T cell receptor beta chain is given with its context. What it binds is unknown. This entry is derived from a study of somatic mutations in cytotoxic T cells in rheumatoid arthritis. Study context: Including V beta1+ cells that were sequenced for TCRB, some T-cell populations stained with V beta antibodies were flow-sorted at nearly 100% purity.

Regarding the study as a whole: TRBV07 showed slight underrepresentation in rheumatoid arthritis patients, unadjusted for multiple comparisons.

Authors' processing steps: The authors compared patient CD8+ clones larger than 1% against published virus-specific TCRB sequences. Only a few of these clones matched. TCRdb's copy holds only in-frame clones and misses some; the assay was immunoSEQ multiplex PCR. That table supplies the V and J calls and clone size; D and trimming were determined from the DNA. The repertoire has approximately 23,000 clones, 75% to 80% of them found once; the top ten carry roughly 10%. The V segment lost 2 bases and the J segment 2 bases; nucleotides outside the gene matches: 14. This CDR3 has 20 amino acids. Germline CDR1 reads MNHEY; CDR2 reads SMNVEV (reference sequence).

The receptor was isolated from an adult with rheumatoid arthritis. The material sequenced was CD8+ T cells sorted from blood. The gene calls are TRBV27 and TRBJ2-1; 11 positions match TRBD2. This chain's CDR3 is CASSLIGMSSGGSTYNEQFF. In DNA form, the CDR3 reads TGTGCCAGCAGTTTAATTGGGATGTCTAGCGGGGGGTCGACCTACAATGAGCAGTTCTTC.